This T cell receptor beta chain was sequenced for a study of neurological immune-mediated disorders. Points from the study as a whole: The most TCR clonal expansion was seen in HTLV-1-associated myelopathy, and the least was seen in multiple sclerosis, which fell below healthy controls. The absence of shared CDR3 amino acid sequences among expanded clones across subjects suggests private repertoires in all groups.

From 15-18 subjects, over 170 million TCR-beta sequences were obtained in each sequencing run. TCRdb called the 5' RACE reads again in MiXCR, with one record for every CDR3 protein. The sample records approximately 77,000 distinct CDR3 sequences, roughly 9% being singletons. The CDR3 consists of 15 residues. V lost 0 bases and J lost 5, with 12 bases in between. Germline CDR1 is SGHRS and CDR2 is YFSETQ. PBMCs stored at -80 C, numbering 2 million, were the origin of the unsorted libraries. This clonotype was observed at least ten times. Its target is unknown. The source is a man aged 50-59 years in good health. This sequence joins TRBV5-1 and TRBJ2-1, with D perhaps given as TRBD1 or TRBD2 (5 bases each). Sequencing was carried out using PBMCs. CDR3: CASSLVQGDNNEQFF. CDR3 coding DNA: TGCGCCAGCAGCTTGGTGCAGGGAGATAACAATGAGCAGTTCTTC.